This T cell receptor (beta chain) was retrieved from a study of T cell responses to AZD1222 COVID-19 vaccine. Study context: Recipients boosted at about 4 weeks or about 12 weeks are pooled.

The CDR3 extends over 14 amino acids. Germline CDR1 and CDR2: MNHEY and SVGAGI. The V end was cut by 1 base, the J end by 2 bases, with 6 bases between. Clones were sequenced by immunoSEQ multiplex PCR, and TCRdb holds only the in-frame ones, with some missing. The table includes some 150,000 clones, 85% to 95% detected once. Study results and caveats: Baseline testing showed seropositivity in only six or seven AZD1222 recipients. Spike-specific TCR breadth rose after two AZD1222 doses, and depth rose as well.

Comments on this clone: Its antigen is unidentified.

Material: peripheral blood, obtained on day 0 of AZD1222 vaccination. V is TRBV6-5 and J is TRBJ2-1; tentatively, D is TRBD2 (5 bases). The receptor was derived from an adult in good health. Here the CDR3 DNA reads TGTGCCAGCAGTTACTTGAGGGCCTACAATGAGCAGTTCTTC. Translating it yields CASSYLRAYNEQFF.